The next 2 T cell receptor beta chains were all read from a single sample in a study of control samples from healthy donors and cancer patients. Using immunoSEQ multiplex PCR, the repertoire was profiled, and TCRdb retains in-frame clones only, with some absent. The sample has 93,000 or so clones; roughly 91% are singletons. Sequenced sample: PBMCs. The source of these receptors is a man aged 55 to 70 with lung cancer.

CDR3 in amino acids: CASSAGPGQGLEPEAFF. In nucleotides, the CDR3 is TGCGCCAGCAGCGCCGGACCGGGACAGGGGTTGGAACCTGAAGCTTTCTTT. The chain joins TRBV5-1 to TRBJ1-1; 10 nucleotides line up with TRBD1. The CDR3 is 17 amino acids. The germline V gene encodes CDR1 SGHRS and CDR2 YFSETQ. With V trimmed by 4 bases and J by 6 bases, 15 bases remained unmatched.

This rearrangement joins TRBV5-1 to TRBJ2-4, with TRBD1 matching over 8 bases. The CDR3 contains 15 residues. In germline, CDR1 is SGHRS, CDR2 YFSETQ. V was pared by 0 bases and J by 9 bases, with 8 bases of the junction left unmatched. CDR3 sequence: CASSLGQGTKGIQYF. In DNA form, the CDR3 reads TGCGCCAGCAGCTTGGGACAGGGGACGAAAGGCATTCAGTACTTC.